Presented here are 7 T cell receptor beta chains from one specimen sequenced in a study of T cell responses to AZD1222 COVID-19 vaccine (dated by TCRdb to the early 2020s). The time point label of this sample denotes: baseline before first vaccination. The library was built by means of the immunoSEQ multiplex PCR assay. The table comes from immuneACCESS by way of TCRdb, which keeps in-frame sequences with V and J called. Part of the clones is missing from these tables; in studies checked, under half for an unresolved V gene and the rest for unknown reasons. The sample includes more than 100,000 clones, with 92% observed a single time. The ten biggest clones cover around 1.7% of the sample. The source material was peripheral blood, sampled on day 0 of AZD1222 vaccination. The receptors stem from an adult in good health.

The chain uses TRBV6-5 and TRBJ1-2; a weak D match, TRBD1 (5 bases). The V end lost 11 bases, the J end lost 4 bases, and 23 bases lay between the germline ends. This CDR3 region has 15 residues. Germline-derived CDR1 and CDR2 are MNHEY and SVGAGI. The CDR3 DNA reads TGTGCCGTGGGGGGTTCTCTGAGTTTTCGCTATGGCTACACCTTC. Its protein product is CAVGGSLSFRYGYTF.

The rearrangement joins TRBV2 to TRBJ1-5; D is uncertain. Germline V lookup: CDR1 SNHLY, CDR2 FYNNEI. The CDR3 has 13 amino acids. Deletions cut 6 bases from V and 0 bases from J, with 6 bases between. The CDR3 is CASRPNSNQPQHF. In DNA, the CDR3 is TGTGCCAGCAGGCCCAATAGCAATCAGCCCCAGCATTTT.

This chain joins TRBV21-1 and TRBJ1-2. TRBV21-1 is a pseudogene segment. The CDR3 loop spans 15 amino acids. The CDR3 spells CASSPRGGRISGYTF. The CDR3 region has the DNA TGTGCCAGCAGCCCGCGGGGGGGGCGGATCAGTGGCTACACCTTC.

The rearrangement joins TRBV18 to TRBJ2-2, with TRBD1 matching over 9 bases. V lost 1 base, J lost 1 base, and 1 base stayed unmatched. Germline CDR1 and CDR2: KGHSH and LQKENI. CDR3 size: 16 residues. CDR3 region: CASSPQGQGNTGELFF. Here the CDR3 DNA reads TGTGCCAGCTCACCACAGGGACAGGGGAACACCGGGGAGCTGTTTTTT.

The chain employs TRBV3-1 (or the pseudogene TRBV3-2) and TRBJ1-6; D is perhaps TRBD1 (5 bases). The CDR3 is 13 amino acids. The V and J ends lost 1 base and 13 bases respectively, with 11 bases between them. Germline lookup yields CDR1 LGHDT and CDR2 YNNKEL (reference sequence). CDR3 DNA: TGTGCCAGCAGCCAAGCTATTCGGGGGCCCCTCCACTTT. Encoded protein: CASSQAIRGPLHF.

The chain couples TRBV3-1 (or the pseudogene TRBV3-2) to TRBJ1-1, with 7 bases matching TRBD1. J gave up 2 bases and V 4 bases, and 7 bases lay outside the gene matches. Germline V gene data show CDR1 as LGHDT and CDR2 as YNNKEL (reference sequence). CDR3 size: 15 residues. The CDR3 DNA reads TGTGCCAGCAGCCCTTCCGACAGGGACAACACTGAAGCTTTCTTT. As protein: CASSPSDRDNTEAFF.

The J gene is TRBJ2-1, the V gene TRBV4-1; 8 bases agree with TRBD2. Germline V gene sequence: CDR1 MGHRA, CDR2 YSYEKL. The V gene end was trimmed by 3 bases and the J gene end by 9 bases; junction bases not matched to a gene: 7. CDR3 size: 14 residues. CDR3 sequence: CASSQGTRGLEQFF. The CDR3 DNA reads TGCGCCAGCAGCCAGGGGACTAGAGGTCTTGAGCAGTTCTTC.